This TCR beta chain was identified during a study of blood T cell repertoires in COVID-19. In the study overall: Samples taken during acute and convalescent COVID-19 were collected in the United States, Italy and Spain. Nucleic acid was either cDNA or gDNA, and it came from T cells, B-cell-depleted T cells, or PBMCs.

Under the authors' procedure: Scientists estimated how many nucleated cells there were by amplifying reference gene primers. Assay: immunoSEQ multiplex PCR; the TCRdb copy retains only in-frame clones and omits some. D and trimming were read from the DNA, whereas the V and J calls and clone size are those reported in that table. The repertoire holds under 85,000 clones, with roughly 90% as singletons. With V trimmed by 10 bases and J by 1 base, 3 bases remained unmatched. This CDR3 has 14 residues. Material for sequencing was peripheral blood. V gene TRBV6-7 combines with J gene TRBJ2-5; 13 nucleotides agree with TRBD2. TRBV6-7 has ORF status, its function being uncertain. This sequence originates from a man between 65 and 85 years old with active or convalescent COVID-19. The CDR3 is CATGLAGAQETQYF. In nucleotides, the CDR3 is TGTGCCACCGGACTAGCGGGGGCCCAAGAGACCCAGTACTTC.